These 12 T cell receptor beta chains were sequenced from one sample in a study of T cells in Graves' hyperthyroidism and ophthalmopathy (dated by TCRdb to between 2018 and 2020). Library preparation used multiplex PCR. The sequencing machine was an Illumina HiSeq 2000. The TCR beta CDR3 regions were amplified from RNA transcripts. A first-round RT-PCR of the TCR CDR3 used the HTBI primer set with the Qiagen OneStep RT-PCR kit. TCRdb reprocessed the public reads (quality trimming at Q25 with fastp, clone calling with MiXCR) and kept in-frame beta chains. Every CDR3 protein is listed once, alongside the most common genes and DNA of its rows. The sample table holds 200,000 to 250,000 distinct CDR3 sequences, of which about 17% were seen once. Jointly, the top ten make up around 30% of the sample. The sample comprised blood. Receptors were obtained from a woman aged 18-30 years with Graves' ophthalmopathy.

This clonotype has a handful of counts. A clone one base away is much larger, so this may be a read error. This rearrangement joins TRBV3-1 to TRBJ1-1, with no clear D. V gave up 4 bases and J gave up 11 bases, with 20 bases separating them. Germline V lookup: CDR1 LGHDT, CDR2 YNNKEL (reference sequence). CDR3 length: 14 residues. Here the CDR3 DNA reads TGTGCCAGCAGCCGGAGCGCGGAGGAGTTATCGGCTTTCTTT. It yields the protein CASSRSAEELSAFF. Combining the CDR3 with reference TRBV3-1 and TRBJ1-1 gives the whole variable domain DTAVSQTPKYLVTQMGNDKSIKCEQNLGHDTMYWYKQDSKKFLKIMFSYNNKELIINETVPNRFSPKSPDKAHLNLHINSLELGDSAVYFCASSRSAEELSAFFGQGTRLTVV.

This clonotype was counted ten times or more. The chain is built from TRBV6-2 or TRBV6-3 and TRBJ2-1; D is unresolved. The CDR3 length is 12 residues. The V gene's germline CDR1 is MNHEY and CDR2 SVGEGT. The V gene lost 8 bases and the J gene lost 10 bases, with 15 bases spanning the gap. The CDR3 region has the DNA TGTGCCAGCGGCCTTGGCGGCGGAGAGCAGTTCTTC. Residues: CASGLGGGEQFF.

This clonotype was detected many times. The J gene is TRBJ1-1, the V gene TRBV19; D not certain. The CDR3 runs to 14 residues. Trimming took 1 base from V and 7 from J, leaving 13 bases between them. The germline V gene has CDR1 LNHDA and CDR2 SQIVND (reference sequence). The chain's CDR3 is CASSIGGPVDEAFF. The CDR3 coding sequence is TGTGCCAGTAGTATAGGAGGACCCGTCGATGAAGCTTTCTTT.

This clonotype was picked up one time. This chain connects TRBV28 to TRBJ2-3; 11 positions agree with TRBD2. The CDR3 consists of 17 residues. Germline CDR1 and CDR2: MDHEN and SYDVKM. V lost 7 bases and J lost 3; bases outside the gene matches: 12. The CDR3 region is CASNPTVRTSGTDTQYF. CDR3 DNA: TGTGCCAGCAACCCAACGGTGAGGACTAGCGGGACAGATACGCAGTATTTT.

This clonotype was recorded at least ten times. The genes are TRBV6-1 and TRBJ2-5; a weak D match, TRBD2 (5 bases). The CDR3 totals 17 residues. V was trimmed by 2 bases and J by 4 bases, leaving 20 bases between them. Germline CDR1 MNHNS, CDR2 SASEGT. The CDR3 loop reads CASSESIGDWGRETQYF. The DNA for the CDR3 is TGTGCCAGCAGTGAATCCATCGGGGATTGGGGTCGAGAGACCCAGTACTTC.

This clonotype was recorded at least ten times. The V gene is TRBV20-1, the J gene TRBJ2-3, with 8 bases matching TRBD2. Germline V gene lookup returns CDR1 DFQATT and CDR2 SNEGSKA (reference sequence). The CDR3 is 14 amino acids. Germline trimming cut 6 bases from V and 6 bases from J; bases unmatched to any gene: 11. This CDR3 is CSALSGTNSDTQYF. As DNA, the CDR3 is TGCAGTGCCCTTAGCGGGACTAATTCGGATACGCAGTATTTT.

This clonotype was seen at least ten times. The rearrangement joins TRBV27 to TRBJ2-7; D tentatively fits TRBD1 or TRBD2 (5 bases each). Trimming cost V 5 bases and J 3 bases, with 17 bases left between them. CDR1 is MNHEY, CDR2 SMNVEV, per germline (reference sequence). The CDR3 runs 15 residues. This chain's CDR3 is CASSPSNGAYYEQYF. CDR3 nucleotide sequence: TGTGCCAGCAGTCCCAGTAACGGGGCGTACTACGAGCAGTACTTC.

This clonotype was observed many times. The genes are TRBV25-1 and TRBJ1-2; D gene unclear. CDR3 length: 14 amino acids. Germline V gene lookup returns CDR1 MGHDK and CDR2 SYGVNS. V was shortened by 7 bases and J by 1 base, with 13 bases between the two germline ends. The CDR3, as DNA: TGTGCCAGCACGGGGTCTACTTTTAACTATGGCTACACCTTC. As protein: CASTGSTFNYGYTF.

In its sample, this clonotype was seen many times. The chain links TRBV28 to TRBJ1-1; a possible D gene is TRBD1 (5 bases). The V end was cut by 1 base, the J end by 5 bases, with 17 bases between. CDR1 and CDR2 (germline): MDHEN, SYDVKM. The CDR3 is 16 residues long. CDR3 sequence (DNA): TGTGCCAGCAGTTTATCTGCGAGGGGAGGTTTTACTGAAGCTTTCTTT. Translated, it gives CASSLSARGGFTEAFF. Variable domain in full (rest from reference TRBV28 and TRBJ1-1): DVKVTQSSRYLVKRTGEKVFLECVQDMDHENMFWYRQDPGLGLRLIYFSYDVKMKEKGDIPEGYSVSREKKERFSLILESASTNQTSMYLCASSLSARGGFTEAFFGQGTRLTVV.

This clonotype was seen ten or more times. This chain connects TRBV11-2 to TRBJ2-1; D is ambiguous. This CDR3 region has 17 residues. Germline CDR1 is SGHAT and CDR2 is FQNNGV. V shed 0 bases and J shed 0 bases, with 12 bases lying between them. CDR3 protein: CASSLDGPWNSYNEQFF. In DNA, the CDR3 is TGTGCCAGCAGCTTAGATGGTCCCTGGAACTCCTACAATGAGCAGTTCTTC.

This clonotype was detected a few times. A much larger clone lies one base from this, so it may be a read error. The chain uses TRBV6-1 and TRBJ1-3; D remains unclear. The CDR3 is 16 amino acids. In germline, CDR1 is MNHNS, CDR2 SASEGT. The CDR3 protein is CAGSERFRSSGNTIYF. The CDR3 DNA reads as TGTGCCGGCAGTGAGAGATTCAGGAGCTCTGGAAACACCATATATTTT.

With regard to this clonotype: A read error may explain this, as a much larger clone is one base away. J is TRBJ2-2 and V is TRBV10-3, with D possibly matching TRBD2 (5 bases). The CDR3 length is 13 residues. Germline V gene lookup returns CDR1 ENHRY and CDR2 SYGVKD. The CDR3 DNA follows: TGTGCCATCAGTGAACCAAACACCGGGGAGCTGGTTTTT. It specifies CAISEPNTGELVF.